This TCR beta chain derives from a study of cytomegalovirus exposure and HLA in healthy donors. Findings and limits, study-wide: A list of 150 to 200 TCR beta chains associated with cytomegalovirus was given. CMV antigen specificity was confirmed in vitro for a few CMV-associated chains. Most TCR sequences proved rare, with some public TCRs found in many donors.

J gave up 4 bases and V 0 bases, and 13 bases lay outside the gene matches. The length of the CDR3 is 20 residues. Germline V gives CDR1 SGHAT, CDR2 FQNNGV. In the case of this clone: Antigen unknown.

Produced via immunoSEQ multiplex PCR; TCRdb's table is partial and in-frame only. The data show more than 110,000 clones, approximately 87% seen once. This TCR came from a man in his late teens or twenties in good health and CMV-seronegative. The chain uses TRBV11-2 and TRBJ2-7, with 15 nucleotides matching TRBD2. The sequenced sample was PBMCs. Here the CDR3 DNA reads TGTGCCAGCAGCTTAGAGTTTCGTGGACTAGCGGGAGGGCTTCCTTACGAGCAGTACTTC. This gives the protein CASSLEFRGLAGGLPYEQYF.